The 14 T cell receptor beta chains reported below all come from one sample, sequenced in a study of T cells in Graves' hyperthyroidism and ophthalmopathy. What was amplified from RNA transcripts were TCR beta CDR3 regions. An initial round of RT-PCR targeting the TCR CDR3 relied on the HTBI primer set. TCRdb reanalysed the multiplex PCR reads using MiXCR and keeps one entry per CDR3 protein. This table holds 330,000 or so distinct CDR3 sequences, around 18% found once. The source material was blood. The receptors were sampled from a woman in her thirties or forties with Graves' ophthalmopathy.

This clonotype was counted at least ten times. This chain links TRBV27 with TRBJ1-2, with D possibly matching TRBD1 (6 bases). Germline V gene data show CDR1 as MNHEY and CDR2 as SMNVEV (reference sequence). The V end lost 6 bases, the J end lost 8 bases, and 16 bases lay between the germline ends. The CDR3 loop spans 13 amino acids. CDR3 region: CASRGGLTYGYTF. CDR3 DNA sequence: TGTGCCAGCAGAGGGGGACTAACATACGGCTACACCTTC.

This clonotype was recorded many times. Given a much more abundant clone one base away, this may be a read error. In nucleotides, the CDR3 is TGTGCCAGCAGCGCCCCCGGGAGTTGGGGGACCCAGTACTTC. Translated: CASSAPGSWGTQYF. J is TRBJ2-5 and V is TRBV6-1, with a possible D match to TRBD2 (6 bases). The V gene's germline CDR1 is MNHNS and CDR2 SASEGT. V was clipped by 6 bases and J by 7 bases, with 18 bases between them. CDR3 length equals 14 residues.

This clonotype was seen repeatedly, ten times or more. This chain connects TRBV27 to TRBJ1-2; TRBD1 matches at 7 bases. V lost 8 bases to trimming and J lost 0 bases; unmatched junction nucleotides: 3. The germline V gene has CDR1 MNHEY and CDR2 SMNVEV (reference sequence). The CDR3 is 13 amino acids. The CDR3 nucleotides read TGTGCCAGCCGGACAGGAGCTAACTATGGCTACACCTTC. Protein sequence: CASRTGANYGYTF.

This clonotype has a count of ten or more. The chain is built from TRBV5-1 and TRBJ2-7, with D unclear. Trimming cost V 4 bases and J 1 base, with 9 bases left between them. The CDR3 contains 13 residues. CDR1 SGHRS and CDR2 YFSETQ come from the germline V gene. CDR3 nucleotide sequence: TGCGCCAGCAGCCATGACAAGTCCTACGAGCAGTACTTC. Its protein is CASSHDKSYEQYF.

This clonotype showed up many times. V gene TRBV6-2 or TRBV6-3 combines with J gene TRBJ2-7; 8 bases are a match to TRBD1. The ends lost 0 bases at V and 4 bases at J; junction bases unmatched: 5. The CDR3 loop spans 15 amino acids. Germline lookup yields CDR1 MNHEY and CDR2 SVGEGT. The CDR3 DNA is TGTGCCAGCAGTTACTCGTGGCAGGGGGCGTACGAGCAGTACTTC. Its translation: CASSYSWQGAYEQYF.

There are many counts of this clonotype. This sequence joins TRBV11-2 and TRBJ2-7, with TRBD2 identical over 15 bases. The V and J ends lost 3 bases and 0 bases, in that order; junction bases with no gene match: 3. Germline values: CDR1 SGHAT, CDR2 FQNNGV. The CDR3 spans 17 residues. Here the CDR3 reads CASSFGTSGRTSYEQYF. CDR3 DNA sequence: TGTGCCAGCAGCTTCGGGACTAGCGGGAGGACCTCCTACGAGCAGTACTTC.

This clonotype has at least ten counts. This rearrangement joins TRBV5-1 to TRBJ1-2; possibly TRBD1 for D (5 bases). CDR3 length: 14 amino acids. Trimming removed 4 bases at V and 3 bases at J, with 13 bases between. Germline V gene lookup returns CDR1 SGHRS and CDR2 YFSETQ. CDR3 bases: TGCGCCAGCAGCCCCCTGGGGGTGGACTATGGCTACACCTTC. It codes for CASSPLGVDYGYTF.

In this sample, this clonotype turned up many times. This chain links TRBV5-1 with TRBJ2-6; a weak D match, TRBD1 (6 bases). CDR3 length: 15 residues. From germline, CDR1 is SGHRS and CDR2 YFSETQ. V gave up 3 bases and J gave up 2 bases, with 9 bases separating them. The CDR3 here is CASSWKGAGANVLTF. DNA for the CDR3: TGCGCCAGCAGCTGGAAGGGGGCTGGGGCCAACGTCCTGACTTTC. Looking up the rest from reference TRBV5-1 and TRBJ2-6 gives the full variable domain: KAGVTQTPRYLIKTRGQQVTLSCSPISGHRSVSWYQQTPGQGLQFLFEYFSETQRNKGNFPGRFSGRQFSNSRSEMNVSTLELGDSALYLCASSWKGAGANVLTFGAGSRLTVL.

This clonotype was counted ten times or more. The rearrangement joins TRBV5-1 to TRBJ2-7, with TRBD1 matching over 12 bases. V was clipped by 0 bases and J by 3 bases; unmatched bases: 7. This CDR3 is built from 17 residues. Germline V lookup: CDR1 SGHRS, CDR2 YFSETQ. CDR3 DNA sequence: TGCGCCAGCAGCTTGGGGGACAGGGGGCCAAGAGGCTACGAGCAGTACTTC. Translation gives CASSLGDRGPRGYEQYF.

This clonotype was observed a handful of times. In DNA form, the CDR3 reads TGTGCCAGCTCACCAAGGGGATTCGGACAGGGGCCCCACGAGCAGTACTTC. Protein product: CASSPRGFGQGPHEQYF. This chain connects TRBV18 to TRBJ2-7; 9 bases line up with TRBD1. V shed 2 bases, J shed 5 bases, and the junction held 13 bases outside the gene matches. Per the germline V gene, CDR1 is KGHSH and CDR2 is LQKENI. The CDR3 sequence is 17 residues long.

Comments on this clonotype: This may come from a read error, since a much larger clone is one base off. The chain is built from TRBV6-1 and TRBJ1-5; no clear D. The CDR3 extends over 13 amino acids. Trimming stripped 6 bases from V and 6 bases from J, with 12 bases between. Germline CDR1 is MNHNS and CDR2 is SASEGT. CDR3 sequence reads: CASRSIPSQPQHF. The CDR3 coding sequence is TGTGCCAGCAGGAGCATACCGAGTCAGCCCCAGCATTTT.

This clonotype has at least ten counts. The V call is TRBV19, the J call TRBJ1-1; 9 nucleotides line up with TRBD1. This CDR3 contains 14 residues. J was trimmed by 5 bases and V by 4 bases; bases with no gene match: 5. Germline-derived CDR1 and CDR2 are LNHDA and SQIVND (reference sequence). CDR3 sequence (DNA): TGTGCCAGTAGTAGGGACAGGGTATGGACTGAAGCTTTCTTT. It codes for CASSRDRVWTEAFF.

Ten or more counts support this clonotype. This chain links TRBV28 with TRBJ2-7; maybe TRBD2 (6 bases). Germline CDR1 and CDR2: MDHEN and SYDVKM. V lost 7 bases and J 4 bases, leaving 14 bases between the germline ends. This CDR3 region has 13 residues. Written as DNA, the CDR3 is TGTGCCAGCACCGCACCCGGGGGATACGAGCAGTACTTC. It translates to CASTAPGGYEQYF.

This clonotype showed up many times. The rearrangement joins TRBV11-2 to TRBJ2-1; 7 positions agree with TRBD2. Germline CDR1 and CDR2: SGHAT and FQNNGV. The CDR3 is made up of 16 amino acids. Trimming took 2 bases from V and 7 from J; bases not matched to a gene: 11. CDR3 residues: CASSLKPRAAGNEQFF. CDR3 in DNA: TGTGCCAGCAGCTTAAAGCCACGCGCAGCGGGGAATGAGCAGTTCTTC.